What follows are 27 T cell receptor beta chains derived from one specimen sequenced in a study of T-cell reconstitution after alpha-beta-depleted transplantation in children. Unique molecular identifiers were used in preparing the TCRbeta library. TCRdb ran MiXCR on the PCR reads and lists one entry per CDR3 protein. The sample comprises approximately 110,000 distinct CDR3 sequences, around 10% of which are singletons, and less than 40% rests with the top ten. The input for sequencing was PBMCs, taken before TCRalphabeta/CD19-depleted stem cell transplant. Source of these receptors: a boy aged 2 to 9 with acute lymphoblastic leukemia, due to receive a stem cell transplant.

There are many counts of this clonotype. This sequence joins TRBV2 and TRBJ1-2; 7 bases agree with TRBD1. The V gene's germline CDR1 is SNHLY and CDR2 FYNNEI. There are 14 residues in the CDR3. Losses at the gene ends were 1 base for V and 8 bases for J; bases not matched to a gene: 7. The CDR3 region is CASSEGGTASGYTF. CDR3 nucleotide sequence: TGTGCCAGCAGTGAAGGGGGGACAGCGAGCGGCTACACCTTC.

This clonotype occurred a few times. The chain carries TRBV27 and TRBJ2-1; TRBD2 matches 7 bases. CDR3 length: 13 amino acids. V lost 5 bases to trimming and J lost 14 bases; unmatched junction nucleotides: 12. The germline V gene encodes CDR1 MNHEY and CDR2 SMNVEV (reference sequence). CDR3 sequence: CASSKRAAGVEFF. DNA of the CDR3: TGTGCCAGCAGTAAACGAGCGGCGGGAGTGGAGTTCTTC.

This clonotype has a count of ten or more. V usage is TRBV3-1 and J usage is TRBJ2-1; D is unresolved. CDR1 and CDR2 (germline): LGHDT, YNNKEL (reference sequence). The CDR3 runs to 13 residues. Between the trimmed V and J ends, which lost 4 bases and 12 bases, there was a span of 16 bases. The chain's CDR3 is CASSPPSLAWQFF. DNA of the CDR3: TGTGCCAGCAGCCCCCCTTCCCTGGCATGGCAGTTCTTC.

The chain carries TRBV5-1 and TRBJ2-7; no clear D. With 1 base removed from V and 1 base from J, the gap between germline ends came to 6 bases. Germline V CDR1 and CDR2: SGHRS, YFSETQ. This CDR3 is 13 amino acids long. CDR3 sequence (DNA): TGCGCCAGCAGCTTGTACGGGTCCTACGAGCAGTACTTC. Translating it yields CASSLYGSYEQYF.

This clonotype was seen at least ten times. The V gene is TRBV12-3 or TRBV12-4, the J gene TRBJ2-3; 10 nucleotides align to TRBD1. The length of the CDR3 is 14 residues. J was trimmed by 5 bases and V by 10 bases; bases with no gene match: 9. CDR3: CATAGTGDLDTQYF. The DNA of the CDR3 is TGTGCCACCGCCGGGACAGGGGATTTAGATACGCAGTATTTT.

In its sample, this clonotype was seen many times. The chain employs TRBV7-8 and TRBJ2-3; TRBD2 agrees at 7 bases. The CDR3 runs 15 residues. The ends lost 5 bases at V and 0 bases at J; junction bases unmatched: 5. Germline CDR1 SGHVS, CDR2 FQNEAQ. The chain's CDR3 is CASSAPSGSTDTQYF. CDR3 sequence (DNA): TGTGCCAGCAGCGCACCTAGCGGAAGCACAGATACGCAGTATTTT. The variable domain in full, completed from reference TRBV7-8 and TRBJ2-3, reads GAGVSQSPRYKVAKRGQDVALRCDPISGHVSLFWYQQALGQGPEFLTYFQNEAQLDKSGLPSDRFFAERPEGSVSTLKIQRTQQEDSAVYLCASSAPSGSTDTQYFGPGTRLTVL.

V is TRBV5-1 and J is TRBJ1-1, with D perhaps matching TRBD1 (6 bases). The ends were cut back, 0 bases at V and 4 bases at J, with 16 bases in the middle. The CDR3 has 16 amino acids. Looked up from germline, CDR1 is SGHRS and CDR2 is YFSETQ. The CDR3, as DNA: TGCGCCAGCAGCTTGGATACACTCACAGGGAGCACTGAAGCTTTCTTT. This encodes CASSLDTLTGSTEAFF. The variable domain in full, completed from reference TRBV5-1 and TRBJ1-1, reads KAGVTQTPRYLIKTRGQQVTLSCSPISGHRSVSWYQQTPGQGLQFLFEYFSETQRNKGNFPGRFSGRQFSNSRSEMNVSTLELGDSALYLCASSLDTLTGSTEAFFGQGTRLTVV.

Ten or more counts support this clonotype. The V and J genes are TRBV7-9 and TRBJ1-4; D remains ambiguous. The germline CDR1 and CDR2 sequences are SEHNR and FQNEAQ (reference sequence). Trimming took off 5 bases at V and 2 bases at J, with 9 bases between the two ends. The CDR3 spans 14 residues. For the CDR3, the DNA is TGTGCCAGCAGCCGGGGTTTTACTAATGAAAAACTGTTTTTT. Translation gives CASSRGFTNEKLFF. The whole variable domain, filled in from reference TRBV7-9 and TRBJ1-4, reads DTGVSQNPRHKITKRGQNVTFRCDPISEHNRLYWYRQTLGQGPEFLTYFQNEAQLEKSRLLSDRFSAERPKGSFSTLEIQRTEQGDSAMYLCASSRGFTNEKLFFGSGTQLSVL.

This chain links TRBV6-5 with TRBJ2-5, with a possible D match to TRBD1 (6 bases). V lost 1 base and J 4 bases, leaving 10 bases between the germline ends. The CDR3 is made up of 14 amino acids. Germline CDR1 MNHEY, CDR2 SVGAGI. CDR3 bases: TGTGCCAGCAGTTACTTTGGCAGGGGAGAGACCCAGTACTTC. Translating gives CASSYFGRGETQYF.

This clonotype was counted ten times or more. V gene TRBV28 combines with J gene TRBJ2-1; 10 nucleotides match TRBD1. The V gene's germline CDR1 is MDHEN and CDR2 SYDVKM. V dropped 5 bases and J dropped 12; count of bases not matched to a gene: 13. This CDR3 region has 15 residues. CDR3 nucleotides: TGTGCCAGCAGTACTCCCGGGACAGGGGCGGAGAGGCAGTTCTTC. Translating it yields CASSTPGTGAERQFF.

The chain recombines TRBV20-1 with TRBJ2-1, with TRBD2 matching 9 bases. This CDR3 spans 13 amino acids. In germline, CDR1 is DFQATT, CDR2 SNEGSKA (reference sequence). The trim removed 6 bases at V and 15 bases at J, leaving 15 bases unmatched. CDR3: CSAPLSLAGPPFF. The CDR3 bases are TGCAGTGCCCCGCTCTCGCTAGCGGGACCCCCGTTCTTC.

The V and J genes are TRBV15 and TRBJ2-7, with a possible D match to TRBD1 (5 bases). CDR1 and CDR2 (germline): LNHNV, YYDKDF (reference sequence). This CDR3 comprises 14 residues. Between the trimmed V and J ends, which lost 1 base and 5 bases, there was a span of 12 bases. CDR3 bases: TGTGCCACCAGCAGAGGAAGGGGTCTGAACGAGCAGTACTTC. Its translation is CATSRGRGLNEQYF.

This clonotype was detected ten times or more. The rearrangement joins TRBV27 to TRBJ1-2; D unclear. This CDR3 has 13 amino acids. CDR1 is MNHEY, CDR2 SMNVEV, per germline (reference sequence). Trimming left V 5 bases short and J 2 bases short, with 9 bases between. The CDR3 nucleotides read TGTGCCAGCAGTCTCACTGGGAACTATGGCTACACCTTC. It encodes CASSLTGNYGYTF.

In its sample, this clonotype was seen a few times. The rearrangement links TRBV5-5 to TRBJ2-3, with TRBD2 identical over 8 bases. CDR3 size: 17 residues. With 4 bases clipped from V and 6 bases from J, the junction kept 16 bases outside the gene matches. The V gene's germline CDR1 is SGHKS and CDR2 YYEKEE (reference sequence). The CDR3 is CASSRAHSGRVVDTQYF. The CDR3 DNA follows: TGTGCCAGCAGCCGGGCCCACTCCGGGAGGGTCGTGGATACGCAGTATTTT.

This clonotype has at least ten counts. This chain joins TRBV10-3 and TRBJ2-1, with D maybe TRBD2 (5 bases). The CDR3 contains 13 residues. Germline V gene lookup returns CDR1 ENHRY and CDR2 SYGVKD. V was trimmed by 6 bases and J by 6 bases, leaving 12 bases between them. The DNA for the CDR3 is TGTGCCATCAGATGGCCGAGCGGCAATGAGCAGTTCTTC. This gives the protein CAIRWPSGNEQFF.

The rearrangement links TRBV6-2 or TRBV6-3 to TRBJ2-5, with D possibly being TRBD1 or TRBD2 (5 bases each). From germline, CDR1 is MNHEY and CDR2 SVGEGT. V was pared by 5 bases and J by 5 bases, with 12 bases between. The CDR3 loop spans 13 amino acids. The CDR3 region has the DNA TGTGCCAGCAGTGGGGACCACGAGGAGACCCAGTACTTC. It yields the protein CASSGDHEETQYF.

The table lists this clonotype with many counts. The V gene is TRBV5-1, the J gene TRBJ1-1; D may be TRBD1 (6 bases). The germline V and J ends were trimmed by 4 bases and 6 bases, with 19 bases remaining between them. Germline V lookup: CDR1 SGHRS, CDR2 YFSETQ. The CDR3 runs 15 residues. The CDR3 nucleotides read TGCGCCAGCAGCGTCCAGGGGTACGGGGTCGCTGAAGCTTTCTTT. Its translation: CASSVQGYGVAEAFF.

The genes are TRBV7-9 and TRBJ2-7, with D perhaps being TRBD1 or TRBD2 (5 bases each). The CDR3 has 13 residues. The germline V gene has CDR1 SEHNR and CDR2 FQNEAQ (reference sequence). The V and J ends lost 1 base and 6 bases respectively, with 10 bases between them. The CDR3 spells CASSLVGTPEQYF. As DNA, the CDR3 is TGTGCCAGCAGCTTAGTTGGGACCCCCGAGCAGTACTTC.

At least ten counts were recorded for this clonotype. This chain joins TRBV28 and TRBJ1-2; D possibly corresponds to TRBD1 (5 bases). Between the trimmed V and J ends, which lost 2 bases and 11 bases, there was a span of 18 bases. The CDR3 loop spans 14 amino acids. From germline, CDR1 is MDHEN and CDR2 SYDVKM. The CDR3 coding sequence is TGTGCCAGCAGTTTACAGGGAGCCTCTCTGCGGTACACCTTC. This gives the protein CASSLQGASLRYTF.

This sequence joins TRBV20-1 and TRBJ2-7; D is undetermined. Trimming removed 0 bases at V and 0 bases at J, with 12 bases between. The germline V gene has CDR1 DFQATT and CDR2 SNEGSKA (reference sequence). The CDR3 has 15 amino acids. The chain's CDR3 is CSARDPESISYEQYF. DNA for the CDR3: TGCAGTGCTAGAGACCCGGAGAGTATCTCCTACGAGCAGTACTTC.

This clonotype was seen a handful of times. The V call is TRBV5-1, the J call TRBJ1-2; D not resolved. V lost 5 bases and J lost 2, with 7 bases in between. The CDR3 totals 12 residues. Germline-derived CDR1 and CDR2 are SGHRS and YFSETQ. Here the CDR3 reads CASSRQNYGYTF. The CDR3 nucleotides read TGCGCCAGCAGTCGGCAGAACTATGGCTACACCTTC.

There are a few counts of this clonotype. The V gene is TRBV28, the J gene TRBJ1-5, with D unresolved. Germline CDR1 reads MDHEN; CDR2 reads SYDVKM. The CDR3 sequence is 14 residues long. Trimming stripped 3 bases from V and 3 bases from J, with 9 bases between. The CDR3 spells CASSLRSPNQPQHF. In DNA, the CDR3 is TGTGCCAGCAGTTTGAGATCCCCCAATCAGCCCCAGCATTTT.

The table lists this clonotype with many counts. The V and J genes are TRBV5-5 and TRBJ2-3, with D unclear. The CDR3 is 14 amino acids. Per germline, CDR1 SGHKS and CDR2 YYEKEE (reference sequence). Trimming pared 2 bases from V and 4 bases from J, leaving 11 bases between. CDR3 bases: TGTGCCAGCAGCTTTGAAGGGTTGGCAGATACGCAGTATTTT. This sequence encodes CASSFEGLADTQYF.

There are a few counts of this clonotype. The J gene is TRBJ2-6, the V gene TRBV19; the D is unclear. Trimming took 4 bases from V and 0 from J, leaving 13 bases between them. The germline V gene encodes CDR1 LNHDA and CDR2 SQIVND (reference sequence). The CDR3 contains 17 residues. The chain's CDR3 is CASSTAYRISGANVLTF. DNA of the CDR3: TGTGCCAGTAGTACCGCTTACCGCATCTCTGGGGCCAACGTCCTGACTTTC.

This chain links TRBV7-2 with TRBJ2-5, with D perhaps TRBD1 or TRBD2 (6 bases each). The germline CDR1 and CDR2 sequences are SGHTA and FQGNSA. CDR3 length: 16 residues. Trimming removed 2 bases at V and 5 bases at J, with 18 bases between. CDR3 region: CASSLTLRGVDETQYF. In nucleotides, the CDR3 is TGTGCCAGCAGCTTAACCTTAAGGGGGGTCGACGAGACCCAGTACTTC.

For this clonotype: The conserved closing phenylalanine or tryptophan is absent in this CDR3, likely reflecting a read error. The chain is built from TRBV2 and TRBJ1-5; 8 bases align to TRBD1. Germline V CDR1 and CDR2: SNHLY, FYNNEI. The CDR3 consists of 14 residues. J gave up 5 bases and V 6 bases, and 6 bases lay outside the gene matches. The CDR3 reads CASRDRVRDQPQHC. The CDR3, as DNA: TGTGCCAGCAGGGACAGGGTTCGGGATCAGCCCCAGCATTGT.

V usage is TRBV7-2 and J usage is TRBJ2-1; the D is unclear. The germline V gene has CDR1 SGHTA and CDR2 FQGNSA. The CDR3 has 16 residues. The V and J ends lost 1 base and 0 bases respectively, with 10 bases between them. CDR3 sequence (DNA): TGTGCCAGCAGCTTAGATCAGGTCATCTCCTACAATGAGCAGTTCTTC. This sequence encodes CASSLDQVISYNEQFF.